The T cell receptor beta chain under discussion was sequenced for a study of blood T cell dynamics during melanoma immunotherapy. In germline, CDR1 is SEHNR, CDR2 FQNEAQ (reference sequence). Trimming removed 2 bases from V and 1 base from J, with 14 bases in between. This CDR3 is 16 amino acids long. Data came from immunoSEQ multiplex PCR; TCRdb stores just in-frame clones and leaves some out. In the table there are about 6,000 clones, over 75% of which are singletons. This clone is a singleton in its sample. The time point was: week 3, after first cycle of checkpoint inhibitor. The material sequenced was blood, taken from a patient treated with checkpoint blockade. This rearrangement joins TRBV7-9 to TRBJ1-1; tentative D call: TRBD1 (6 bases). This TCR was recovered from a human donor with melanoma. The CDR3 sequence: CASSLTGQRKNTEAFF. CDR3 sequence (DNA): TGTGCCAGCAGCTTAACAGGACAGCGAAAGAACACTGAAGCTTTCTTT.